This is a list of T cell receptor beta chains from one sample in a study of blood T cell repertoires in COVID-19. Some clones are missing from TCRdb's copy, which holds only in-frame ones; the method was immunoSEQ multiplex PCR. This table holds tens of thousands of clones, roughly 84% found once. The material sequenced was peripheral blood. The receptors here all came from a woman in her 70s with acute or convalescent COVID-19. Each CDR3 is given with its conserved first and last residue. D genes are given only for firm matches. Clone size is shown for a subset of rows, as once, few, many or a class of expanded clone.

clone_size	d_call	v_call	j_call	cdr3_aa	cdr3_nt
NA	NA	TRBV28	TRBJ2-3	CATKGVGQIYTDTQYF	TGTGCCACCAAGGGCGTAGGACAAATTTACACAGATACGCAGTATTTT
NA	TRBD2	TRBV7-9	TRBJ2-1	CASSSRLAGDFDEQFF	TGTGCCAGCAGCTCCAGACTAGCGGGTGATTTCGATGAGCAGTTCTTC
few	NA	TRBV5-1	TRBJ1-4	CASSVQGNEKLFF	TGCGCCAGCAGCGTCCAGGGTAATGAAAAACTGTTTTTT
few	TRBD2	TRBV6-6	TRBJ2-1	CASGEGYNEQFF	TGTGCCAGCGGGGAGGGCTACAATGAGCAGTTCTTC
NA	TRBD1	TRBV5-1	TRBJ1-2	CASSSGQGYGYTF	TGCGCCAGCAGCTCGGGACAGGGGTATGGCTACACCTTC
NA	TRBD2	TRBV11-3	TRBJ2-5	CASSLVGPGGETQYF	TGTGCCAGCAGCTTAGTGGGGCCCGGGGGGGAGACCCAGTACTTC
NA	NA	TRBV7-9	TRBJ1-1	CASSKPGTPQRTEAFF	TGTGCCAGCAGCAAGCCCGGGACTCCCCAGCGCACTGAAGCTTTCTTT
NA	NA	TRBV6-5	TRBJ2-1	CATGLGDTYNEQFF	TGTGCCACCGGATTGGGGGACACTTACAATGAGCAGTTCTTC
NA	NA	TRBV2	TRBJ2-1	CASSETALHSYNEQFF	TGTGCCAGCAGTGAAACAGCTTTACACTCCTACAATGAGCAGTTCTTC
NA	NA	TRBV12-3/TRBV12-4	TRBJ1-2	CASIPQGNYGYTF	TGTGCCAGCATACCTCAGGGAAACTATGGCTACACCTTC
NA	NA	TRBV2	TRBJ1-2	CASSEWVADYGYTF	TGTGCCAGCAGTGAATGGGTGGCGGACTATGGCTACACCTTC
once	NA	TRBV15	TRBJ2-1	CATSRDSAGGYNEQFF	TGTGCCACCAGCAGAGATTCAGCAGGGGGGTACAATGAGCAGTTCTTC
NA	TRBD1	TRBV15	TRBJ2-3	CATSPGTGEADTQYF	TGTGCCACCAGCCCCGGGACAGGGGAGGCAGATACGCAGTATTTT
NA	NA	TRBV6-2/TRBV6-3	TRBJ2-5	CASSSWGSRDQETQYF	TGTGCCAGCAGTTCCTGGGGTTCCAGGGACCAAGAGACCCAGTACTTC
NA	NA	TRBV6-5	TRBJ2-3	CASSSGTQGRDTQYF	TGTGCCAGCAGCTCCGGGACACAAGGAAGGGATACGCAGTATTTT
NA	TRBD2	TRBV7-2	TRBJ2-5	CASSPDGLAGEGETQYF	TGTGCCAGCAGCCCGGATGGACTAGCGGGGGAGGGAGAGACCCAGTACTTC
few	NA	TRBV5-4	TRBJ1-2	CASSSGQYYGYTF	TGTGCCAGCAGCTCCGGACAGTACTATGGCTACACCTTC
NA	TRBD2	TRBV3-1/TRBV3-2	TRBJ2-5	CASSLQGLAVEETQYF	TGTGCCAGCAGCCTGCAGGGACTAGCGGTTGAAGAGACCCAGTACTTC
NA	NA	TRBV5-1	TRBJ1-4	CASRPDGTTNEKLFF	TGCGCCAGCAGACCCGACGGGACAACTAATGAAAAACTGTTTTTT
NA	TRBD1	TRBV19	TRBJ2-5	CASSGQGRSETQYF	TGTGCCAGTAGTGGACAGGGAAGGTCGGAGACCCAGTACTTC
NA	TRBD1	TRBV29-1	TRBJ1-2	CSHWDSNYGYTF	TGCAGCCATTGGGACAGCAACTATGGCTACACCTTC
NA	NA	TRBV3-1/TRBV3-2	TRBJ1-5	CASSQDRQGLQPQHF	TGTGCCAGCAGCCAAGATCGGCAGGGTCTTCAGCCCCAGCATTTT
NA	TRBD1	TRBV3-1/TRBV3-2	TRBJ2-2	CASSRKTGGRTGELFF	TGTGCCAGCAGCCGGAAAACAGGGGGCCGGACCGGGGAGCTGTTTTTT
NA	TRBD1	TRBV7-2	TRBJ1-3	CASSADRGTGNTIYF	TGTGCCAGCAGCGCGGACAGGGGGACGGGAAACACCATATATTTT
NA	NA	TRBV10-2	TRBJ2-5	CASQGGLRETQYF	TGCGCCAGTCAGGGGGGCCTCAGGGAGACCCAGTACTTC
NA	NA	TRBV9	TRBJ2-2	CASSVAIGTGELFF	TGTGCCAGCAGCGTAGCAATCGGGACCGGGGAGCTGTTTTTT
NA	NA	TRBV24-1	TRBJ2-1	CATSDFRQGSRDEQFF	TGTGCCACCAGTGATTTCAGGCAGGGCAGCCGGGATGAGCAGTTCTTC
once	TRBD2	TRBV11-1	TRBJ2-3	CASSPGTSGYTDTQYF	TGTGCCAGCAGCCCTGGGACTAGCGGATACACAGATACGCAGTATTTT
NA	NA	TRBV5-1	TRBJ1-4	CASSSRVRGLEKLFF	TGCGCCAGCAGCAGCAGGGTCCGCGGTTTAGAAAAACTGTTTTTT
NA	NA	TRBV7-8	TRBJ2-3	CASSLVGGRTDTQYF	TGTGCCAGCAGCTTAGTAGGCGGCCGCACAGATACGCAGTATTTT
NA	NA	TRBV3-1/TRBV3-2	TRBJ2-3	CASSPTGVPLSTDTQYF	TGTGCCAGCAGCCCAACGGGGGTACCCCTCAGCACAGATACGCAGTATTTT
NA	TRBD2	TRBV7-8	TRBJ2-2	CASSPVTSGRADTGELFF	TGTGCCAGCAGCCCGGTAACTAGCGGGAGGGCCGACACCGGGGAGCTGTTTTTT
NA	NA	TRBV7-9	TRBJ2-3	CASSRQADTQYF	TGTGCCAGCAGCCGACAAGCAGATACGCAGTATTTT
NA	NA	TRBV7-2	TRBJ2-5	CASSLEGAKTQYF	TGTGCCAGCAGCTTGGAGGGGGCAAAGACCCAGTACTTC
NA	TRBD2	TRBV7-9	TRBJ2-5	CASSFPGLAEETQYF	TGTGCCAGCAGCTTCCCGGGACTAGCGGAAGAGACCCAGTACTTC
NA	NA	TRBV30	TRBJ2-1	CAWRGRGTSEQFF	TGTGCCTGGAGGGGCAGGGGAACAAGTGAGCAGTTCTTC
NA	NA	TRBV14	TRBJ1-2	CASNRGDNYGYTF	TGTGCCAGCAATCGGGGGGATAACTATGGCTACACCTTC
NA	TRBD2	TRBV5-1	TRBJ2-5	CASSLSGGSETQYF	TGCGCCAGCAGCCTTAGCGGGGGGTCGGAGACCCAGTACTTC
NA	NA	TRBV30	TRBJ2-3	CALGRDTQYF	TGTGCCTTGGGGCGAGATACGCAGTATTTT
NA	TRBD1	TRBV3-1/TRBV3-2	TRBJ1-2	CASSQSDRGNYGYTF	TGTGCCAGCAGTCAATCGGACAGGGGCAACTATGGCTACACCTTC
NA	NA	TRBV7-8	TRBJ2-3	CASSDSGTKSTDTQYF	TGTGCCAGCAGCGACTCCGGGACAAAAAGCACAGATACGCAGTATTTT
NA	TRBD1	TRBV5-5	TRBJ1-2	CASSGGQGAQYGYTF	TGTGCCAGCAGCGGGGGACAGGGGGCACAGTATGGCTACACCTTC
NA	TRBD1	TRBV24-1	TRBJ2-1	CATSGFGDRGLNEQFF	TGTGCCACCAGTGGTTTCGGGGACAGGGGGTTGAATGAGCAGTTCTTC
NA	TRBD1	TRBV6-4	TRBJ2-2	CASSDSDNRGNTGELFF	TGTGCCAGCAGTGACTCGGATAACAGGGGGAACACCGGGGAGCTGTTTTTT
NA	TRBD2	TRBV29-1	TRBJ2-5	CSFLTGLAVGPQYF	TGCAGCTTTCTCACGGGACTAGCGGTCGGGCCCCAGTACTTC
once	TRBD1	TRBV29-1	TRBJ1-2	CSVGGPGQGTNYGYTF	TGCAGCGTTGGGGGTCCGGGACAGGGGACAAACTATGGCTACACCTTC
NA	NA	TRBV6-5	TRBJ1-1	CAISSVRGTEAFF	TGTGCCATCAGTTCCGTAAGGGGCACTGAAGCTTTCTTT
NA	TRBD1	TRBV10-2	TRBJ1-1	CASSRDRDTEAFF	TGCGCCAGCAGCCGCGACAGGGACACTGAAGCTTTCTTT
NA	TRBD1	TRBV6-1	TRBJ1-2	CASSENKGQGSHYGYTF	TGTGCCAGCAGTGAAAACAAAGGACAGGGTTCGCACTATGGCTACACCTTC
NA	NA	TRBV6-5	TRBJ1-6	CASSYGSRDSPLHF	TGTGCCAGCAGTTACGGTTCCAGGGATTCACCCCTCCACTTT
once	NA	TRBV9	TRBJ2-3	CASSARGQSADTQYF	TGTGCCAGCAGCGCAAGGGGCCAGAGCGCAGATACGCAGTATTTT
NA	TRBD2	TRBV7-8	TRBJ2-5	CASSQQGLAQETQYF	TGTGCCAGCAGCCAACAAGGACTAGCCCAAGAGACCCAGTACTTC
NA	TRBD1	TRBV2	TRBJ1-6	CASSARQGMNSPLHF	TGTGCCAGCAGTGCCCGACAGGGGATGAATTCACCCCTCCACTTT
NA	NA	TRBV2	TRBJ1-4	CASNVDRNEKLFF	TGTGCCAGCAACGTTGACAGGAATGAAAAACTGTTTTTT